The source of this TCR beta chain is a study of immune cell composition in non-small cell lung cancer. Frozen unsorted single-cell suspensions supplied the genomic DNA. Sequenced by immunoSEQ multiplex PCR; TCRdb stores in-frame clones only, minus some. The profile shows hundreds of clones, around 67% of them singletons. The germline V gene encodes CDR1 MDHEN and CDR2 SYDVKM. The V end lost 1 base, the J end lost 3 bases, and 12 bases lay between the germline ends. The CDR3 consists of 15 residues. The receptor comes from a human donor with non-small cell lung cancer. The source material was lung tumor tissue. V and J are TRBV28 and TRBJ1-1, with TRBD1 as a possible D gene (5 bases). Written as DNA, the CDR3 is TGTGCCAGCAGTTTATATGTCTGGGGGGACACTGAAGCTTTCTTT. Translation gives CASSLYVWGDTEAFF.